The 29 T cell receptor beta chains below were found in one sample sequenced in a study of T cell responses to AZD1222 COVID-19 vaccine. Clones were sequenced by immunoSEQ multiplex PCR, and TCRdb holds only the in-frame ones, with some missing. The data hold 150,000 to 180,000 clones, with about nine tenths observed a single time. Here the sequenced sample was peripheral blood, taken on day 0 of MenACWY control vaccination. The receptor set was obtained from an adult in good health.

The J gene is TRBJ1-2, the V gene TRBV19; D ambiguous. The germline V and J ends were trimmed by 6 bases and 0 bases, with 20 bases remaining between them. The CDR3 sequence is 17 residues long. Germline assignment: CDR1 LNHDA and CDR2 SQIVND (reference sequence). DNA for the CDR3: TGTGCCAGTAGCCACCTCACCCGGGAGTCGGCTAACTATGGCTACACCTTC. Protein: CASSHLTRESANYGYTF.

This clone showed up just once. The CDR3 bases are TGTGCCAGCAGCCGGGGACGGTTAAGGACTGAAGCTTTCTTT. Translated: CASSRGRLRTEAFF. The rearrangement links TRBV5-6 to TRBJ1-1; the D gene is possibly TRBD1 (5 bases). Germline CDR1 is SGHDT and CDR2 is YYEEEE. The V end was cut by 4 bases, the J end by 5 bases, with 15 bases between. The CDR3 has 14 amino acids.

The chain is built from TRBV5-6 and TRBJ1-5; D is perhaps TRBD1 (5 bases). Germline V gene sequence: CDR1 SGHDT, CDR2 YYEEEE. Trimming stripped 4 bases from V and 2 bases from J, with 13 bases between. This CDR3 region has 15 residues. The CDR3 spells CASSPWQGGNQPQHF. The DNA of the CDR3 is TGTGCCAGCAGCCCCTGGCAGGGTGGCAATCAGCCCCAGCATTTT. Together with reference TRBV5-6 and TRBJ1-5, the CDR3 gives the full variable domain: DAGVTQSPTHLIKTRGQQVTLRCSPKSGHDTVSWYQQALGQGPQFIFQYYEEEERQRGNFPDRFSGHQFPNYSSELNVNALLLGDSALYLCASSPWQGGNQPQHFGDGTRLSIL.

This clone was detected once. The chain employs TRBV5-1 and TRBJ1-4; 8 bases line up with TRBD1. Germline loops: CDR1 SGHRS, CDR2 YFSETQ. The CDR3 covers 14 residues. Unmatched junction bases numbered 5, after V lost 2 bases and J lost 8 bases. As DNA, the CDR3 is TGCGCCAGCAGCTTCGGACAGGGCGGCGAAAAACTGTTTTTT. It is translated as CASSFGQGGEKLFF. Full variable domain (rest looked up from reference TRBV5-1 and TRBJ1-4): KAGVTQTPRYLIKTRGQQVTLSCSPISGHRSVSWYQQTPGQGLQFLFEYFSETQRNKGNFPGRFSGRQFSNSRSEMNVSTLELGDSALYLCASSFGQGGEKLFFGSGTQLSVL.

CDR3 sequence: CATSVGSEYEQYF. The CDR3 DNA reads TGTGCCACCAGTGTCGGGAGCGAGTACGAGCAGTACTTC. The rearrangement links TRBV24-1 to TRBJ2-7, with D maybe TRBD2 (6 bases). Trimming removed 5 bases at V and 4 bases at J, with 11 bases between. CDR3 length: 13 amino acids. From germline, CDR1 is KGHDR and CDR2 SFDVKD.

The chain employs TRBV5-6 and TRBJ1-2; 8 bases line up with TRBD1. The germline V gene has CDR1 SGHDT and CDR2 YYEEEE. The length of the CDR3 is 18 residues. V lost 0 bases to trimming and J lost 4 bases; unmatched junction nucleotides: 14. The CDR3 region is CASSLVSGQGVWSYGYTF. In DNA, the CDR3 is TGTGCCAGCAGCTTGGTGTCAGGACAGGGTGTTTGGAGCTATGGCTACACCTTC.

The V gene is TRBV28, the J gene TRBJ1-4; 11 nucleotides line up with TRBD1. The CDR3 extends over 14 amino acids. In germline, CDR1 is MDHEN, CDR2 SYDVKM. Trimming cost V 6 bases and J 10 bases; bases outside gene matches: 7. CDR3 sequence (DNA): TGTGCCAGCAGCTTCGGGACAGGGGGAGGAAAACTGTTTTTT. Translating gives CASSFGTGGGKLFF.

The rearrangement links TRBV10-3 to TRBJ2-7, with 10 bases lining up with TRBD1. The CDR3 sequence is 14 residues long. Germline CDR1 is ENHRY and CDR2 is SYGVKD. The V gene end was trimmed by 6 bases and the J gene end by 4 bases; junction bases not matched to a gene: 6. The CDR3 reads CAISGRDRGYEQYF. In DNA form, the CDR3 reads TGTGCCATCAGCGGGAGGGACAGGGGTTACGAGCAGTACTTC.

The rearrangement joins TRBV19 to TRBJ1-1, with TRBD1 identical over 7 bases. Germline CDR1 is LNHDA and CDR2 is SQIVND (reference sequence). The CDR3 totals 13 residues. After removal of 7 bases from V and 0 bases from J, the junction contained 2 bases not matched to a gene. The CDR3 loop is CASIDRVNTEAFF. In DNA form, the CDR3 reads TGTGCCAGTATCGACAGGGTGAACACTGAAGCTTTCTTT.

The rearrangement links TRBV5-1 to TRBJ1-2; possible D gene TRBD1, 5 bases. V gave up 0 bases and J gave up 3 bases, with 9 bases separating them. This CDR3 comprises 14 residues. Germline CDR1 is SGHRS and CDR2 is YFSETQ. The CDR3 DNA follows: TGCGCCAGCAGCTTGGGTTCGGGGGACTATGGCTACACCTTC. Its translation is CASSLGSGDYGYTF.

The CDR3 region is CASSPRTGSNTGELFF. CDR3 nucleotides: TGCGCCAGCAGCCCGAGGACAGGGTCGAACACCGGGGAGCTGTTTTTT. The chain is built from TRBV5-1 and TRBJ2-2, with TRBD1 identical over 8 bases. After removal of 4 bases from V and 0 bases from J, the junction contained 5 bases not matched to a gene. Germline loops: CDR1 SGHRS, CDR2 YFSETQ. CDR3 length equals 16 residues.

Comment on this clone: The sample carries other DNA sequences with the same CDR3. V is TRBV28 and J is TRBJ1-2; no clear D gene. The CDR3 loop spans 12 amino acids. Germline V gene lookup returns CDR1 MDHEN and CDR2 SYDVKM. The V gene lost 3 bases and the J gene lost 5 bases, with 7 bases spanning the gap. In DNA, the CDR3 is TGTGCCAGCAGTTTCAGAGATTATGGCTACACCTTC. Translation: CASSFRDYGYTF.

The V call is TRBV7-7, the J call TRBJ2-1; 9 bases are a match to TRBD2. The V gene's germline CDR1 is SSHAT and CDR2 FNYEAQ (reference sequence). Trimming at V came to 1 base and at J to 5 bases, leaving 9 bases not matched to a gene. CDR3 length equals 17 residues. CDR3 region: CASSLGLAGSPDNEQFF. The CDR3 DNA follows: TGTGCCAGCAGCTTAGGTCTAGCGGGGTCCCCGGACAATGAGCAGTTCTTC.

This clone was found a few times. V and J are TRBV28 and TRBJ1-4; D call uncertain. CDR1 and CDR2 (germline): MDHEN, SYDVKM. V lost 5 bases and J lost 7, with 14 bases in between. This CDR3 is built from 14 residues. The DNA of the CDR3 is TGTGCCAGCAGTACCCTGATCCCCGGTGAAAAACTGTTTTTT. Its protein product is CASSTLIPGEKLFF.

This rearrangement joins TRBV5-1 to TRBJ2-5; the match to TRBD2 covers 8 bases. V lost 4 bases and J lost 4; bases outside the gene matches: 12. The CDR3 spans 16 residues. Germline CDR1 is SGHRS and CDR2 is YFSETQ. The CDR3 nucleotides read TGCGCCAGCAGCCTTAGCGGGAATTCCTTCGGAGAGACCCAGTACTTC. The encoded protein is CASSLSGNSFGETQYF. Filled out from reference TRBV5-1 and TRBJ2-5, the complete variable domain reads KAGVTQTPRYLIKTRGQQVTLSCSPISGHRSVSWYQQTPGQGLQFLFEYFSETQRNKGNFPGRFSGRQFSNSRSEMNVSTLELGDSALYLCASSLSGNSFGETQYFGPGTRLLVL.

The chain combines TRBV7-2 with TRBJ1-5; D gene uncertain. Germline V gene sequence: CDR1 SGHTA, CDR2 FQGNSA. V was cut by 4 bases and J by 4 bases, with 8 bases left in between. CDR3 length equals 13 residues. The CDR3, as DNA: TGTGCCAGCAGCTCGGACCCTAATCAGCCCCAGCATTTT. Its protein is CASSSDPNQPQHF.

V and J are TRBV5-4 and TRBJ1-1, with a tentative D call TRBD1 (6 bases). Trimming stripped 4 bases from V and 4 bases from J, with 20 bases between. Germline V gene sequence: CDR1 SGHNT, CDR2 YYREEE (reference sequence). This CDR3 region has 16 residues. As DNA, the CDR3 is TGTGCCAGCAGCCAGACAGGCCCTCGTGGCGGCACTGAAGCTTTCTTT. Amino acids: CASSQTGPRGGTEAFF.

Here the CDR3 reads CASSSSSAGELFF. The CDR3 DNA reads as TGTGCCAGCAGTTCCAGTTCGGCCGGGGAGCTGTTTTTT. The gene calls are TRBV27 and TRBJ2-2, with D hard to call. Germline loops: CDR1 MNHEY, CDR2 SMNVEV (reference sequence). Trimming took 4 bases from V and 6 from J, leaving 9 bases between them. The CDR3 contains 13 residues.

The chain is built from TRBV28 and TRBJ2-5; maybe TRBD2 (6 bases). V lost 3 bases to trimming and J lost 6 bases, with 8 bases between them. The germline CDR1 and CDR2 sequences are MDHEN and SYDVKM. This CDR3 is built from 12 residues. The CDR3 DNA is TGTGCCAGCAGTTTGACTAGTCAGACCCAGTACTTC. Translation: CASSLTSQTQYF. The whole variable domain, filled in from reference TRBV28 and TRBJ2-5, reads DVKVTQSSRYLVKRTGEKVFLECVQDMDHENMFWYRQDPGLGLRLIYFSYDVKMKEKGDIPEGYSVSREKKERFSLILESASTNQTSMYLCASSLTSQTQYFGPGTRLLVL.

The chain recombines TRBV5-1 with TRBJ2-5, with D possibly being TRBD1 or TRBD2 (6 bases each). V lost 0 bases to trimming and J lost 2 bases, with 20 bases between them. CDR1 is SGHRS and CDR2 is YFSETQ in the germline V gene. This CDR3 comprises 18 residues. CDR3 residues: CASSLGWGAHQEQETQYF. The DNA of the CDR3 is TGCGCCAGCAGCTTGGGATGGGGGGCTCATCAGGAACAAGAGACCCAGTACTTC. The whole variable domain, filled in from reference TRBV5-1 and TRBJ2-5, reads KAGVTQTPRYLIKTRGQQVTLSCSPISGHRSVSWYQQTPGQGLQFLFEYFSETQRNKGNFPGRFSGRQFSNSRSEMNVSTLELGDSALYLCASSLGWGAHQEQETQYFGPGTRLLVL.

The V gene is TRBV19, the J gene TRBJ1-1; TRBD1 is a possible D gene (6 bases). Germline assignment: CDR1 LNHDA and CDR2 SQIVND (reference sequence). The CDR3 length is 16 residues. V lost 5 bases and J lost 4, with 20 bases in between. The DNA for the CDR3 is TGTGCCAGTAGTTTTCCAAGTGGGGGGCTCAGCACTGAAGCTTTCTTT. It yields the protein CASSFPSGGLSTEAFF.

This clone occurred once. The V call is TRBV20-1, the J call TRBJ1-1; D might be TRBD1 (6 bases). CDR1 is DFQATT and CDR2 is SNEGSKA in the germline V gene (reference sequence). V was cut by 3 bases and J by 2 bases, with 10 bases left in between. This CDR3 has 13 amino acids. The CDR3 protein is CSASGGPNTEAFF. The CDR3 bases are TGCAGTGCTAGTGGGGGGCCTAACACTGAAGCTTTCTTT.

The chain uses TRBV29-1 and TRBJ1-6, with D possibly being TRBD1 (5 bases). Germline V lookup: CDR1 SQVTM, CDR2 ANQGSEA. This CDR3 contains 13 residues. V was clipped by 4 bases and J by 4 bases, with 8 bases between them. The CDR3 loop is CSVADTYNSPLHF. The CDR3 DNA is TGCAGCGTTGCGGACACTTATAATTCACCCCTCCACTTT. The entire variable domain, with the rest obtained from reference TRBV29-1 and TRBJ1-6, is as follows: SAVISQKPSRDICQRGTSLTIQCQVDSQVTMMFWYRQQPGQSLTLIATANQGSEATYESGFVIDKFPISRPNLTFSTLTVSNMSPEDSSIYLCSVADTYNSPLHFGNGTRLTVT.

The table lists this clone with a few counts. V gene TRBV2 combines with J gene TRBJ2-5, with 7 bases aligning to TRBD1. Looked up from germline, CDR1 is SNHLY and CDR2 is FYNNEI. The V segment lost 6 bases and the J segment 5 bases; nucleotides outside the gene matches: 12. This CDR3 is built from 15 residues. The CDR3 here is CASRSGQIRFETQYF. The DNA of the CDR3 is TGTGCCAGCAGATCGGGACAGATCAGGTTCGAGACCCAGTACTTC.

This chain joins TRBV11-1 and TRBJ1-6, with TRBD1 identical over 7 bases. The CDR3 has 14 amino acids. Looked up from germline, CDR1 is SGHAT and CDR2 is FQDESV (reference sequence). The J segment lost 7 bases and the V segment lost 6 bases, leaving 6 bases of the junction unmatched. The CDR3 here is CASSNRGWNSPLHF. The CDR3 DNA reads as TGTGCCAGCAGTAACAGGGGATGGAATTCACCCCTCCACTTT.

V gene TRBV5-4 combines with J gene TRBJ1-2, with a possible D match to TRBD1 (6 bases). CDR1 is SGHNT, CDR2 YYREEE, per germline (reference sequence). This CDR3 spans 13 amino acids. Trimming shortened V by 4 bases and J by 4 bases, and 11 bases separated the two germline ends. CDR3 DNA: TGTGCCAGCAGCAATACAGGGAGCTATGGCTACACCTTC. It translates to CASSNTGSYGYTF.

J is TRBJ1-2 and V is TRBV28; no clear D gene. V shed 3 bases and J shed 2 bases, with 16 bases lying between them. The V gene's germline CDR1 is MDHEN and CDR2 SYDVKM. The CDR3 runs to 16 residues. CDR3 in amino acids: CASSFPTPDGNYGYTF. The CDR3 region has the DNA TGTGCCAGCAGTTTTCCTACTCCTGACGGGAACTATGGCTACACCTTC.

This chain uses TRBV11-2 with TRBJ2-1; D is unclear. In germline, CDR1 is SGHAT, CDR2 FQNNGV. The CDR3 loop spans 14 amino acids. Trimming took off 0 bases at V and 7 bases at J, with 10 bases between the two ends. Here the CDR3 DNA reads TGTGCCAGCAGCTTAGATTACATAGTAAATGAGCAGTTCTTC. Residues: CASSLDYIVNEQFF.

The rearrangement joins TRBV5-1 to TRBJ1-4; D perhaps matches TRBD1 (5 bases). CDR1 is SGHRS and CDR2 is YFSETQ in the germline V gene. This CDR3 is built from 15 residues. Trimming cost V 4 bases and J 0 bases, with 10 bases left between them. The CDR3 is CASSMGGSTNEKLFF. Written as DNA, the CDR3 is TGCGCCAGCAGCATGGGGGGATCAACTAATGAAAAACTGTTTTTT.